These T cell receptor beta chains were read from a single sample in a study of beta chain features in type 1 diabetes. Produced via immunoSEQ multiplex PCR; TCRdb's table is partial and in-frame only. This table holds under 150,000 clones, less than 8.5% found once. Specimen: central memory CD4+ T cells from blood. These receptors all stem from a woman aged 25 to 39 in good health. Each CDR3 is given with its conserved first and last residue. The D gene is left open where the match is weak. Clone size is not always given. Where it is, it says once, few, many or a class for expanded clones.

>TRBJ2-2|NA|TRBV4-1|NA
TGCGCCAGCAGCCAAAGCGGCGCGAACACCGGGGAGCTGTTTTTT
CASSQSGANTGELFF
>TRBJ2-5|NA|TRBV7-3|NA
TGTGCCAGCAGCTTGGTGAGGGCCCAAGAGACCCAGTACTTC
CASSLVRAQETQYF
>TRBJ2-3|NA|TRBV9|NA
TGTGCCAGCAGCGTAGTAACTCCCCGGGTGGCGGAACACACAGATACGCAGTATTTT
CASSVVTPRVAEHTDTQYF
>TRBJ2-6|NA|TRBV5-1|many
TGCGCCAGCAGCTTGGAAACGGGCTCTGGGGCCAACGTCCTGACTTTC
CASSLETGSGANVLTF
>TRBJ1-1|TRBD1|TRBV29-1|NA
TGCAGCGTTGAAGGGGCAACAGGGGGTACTGAAGCTTTCTTT
CSVEGATGGTEAFF
>TRBJ1-5|NA|TRBV7-9|NA
TGTGCCAGCAGCGTCCGGGACAATCAGCCCCAGCATTTT
CASSVRDNQPQHF
>TRBJ2-7|NA|TRBV4-3|NA
TGCGCCAGCAGCCAGGATTCCGGGAGAGACTACGAGCAGTACTTC
CASSQDSGRDYEQYF
>TRBJ2-6|TRBD1|TRBV7-3|few
TGTGCCAGCAGCGCGCCGGGACAGGGTAGATCTGGGGCCAACGTCCTGACTTTC
CASSAPGQGRSGANVLTF
>TRBJ2-5|TRBD1|TRBV28|NA
TGTGCCAGCAGTTTATCGCCGGGACAGGGAACCCGGGGGACCCAGTACTTC
CASSLSPGQGTRGTQYF
>TRBJ1-5|TRBD1|TRBV30|NA
TGTGCCTGGAGTGAAGGGACAGGGGCCCGCAATCAGCCCCAGCATTTT
CAWSEGTGARNQPQHF
>TRBJ2-7|TRBD2|TRBV11-2|NA
TGTGCCAGCAGCTTAGACGGTGGCGGGAGGGTCTCCTACGAGCAGTACTTC
CASSLDGGGRVSYEQYF
>TRBJ2-7|TRBD1|TRBV7-9|few
TGTGCCAGCAGCTTGACAGGGGATATATACGAGCAGTACTTC
CASSLTGDIYEQYF
>TRBJ2-7|NA|TRBV2|NA
TGTGCCAGCAGAGAGGGAGCCTACGAGCAGTACTTC
CASREGAYEQYF